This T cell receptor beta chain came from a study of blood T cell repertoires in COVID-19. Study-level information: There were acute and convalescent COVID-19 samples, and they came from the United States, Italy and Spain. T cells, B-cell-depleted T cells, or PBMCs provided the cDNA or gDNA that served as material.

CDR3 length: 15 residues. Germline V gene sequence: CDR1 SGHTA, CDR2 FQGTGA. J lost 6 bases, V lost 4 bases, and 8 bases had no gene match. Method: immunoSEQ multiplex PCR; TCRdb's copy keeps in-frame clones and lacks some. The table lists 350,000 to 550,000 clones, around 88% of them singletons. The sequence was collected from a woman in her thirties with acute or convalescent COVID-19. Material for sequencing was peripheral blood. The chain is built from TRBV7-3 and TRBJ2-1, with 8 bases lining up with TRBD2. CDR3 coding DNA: TGTGCCAGCAGCTCTTCAGCGGGGGTAGGCAATGAGCAGTTCTTC. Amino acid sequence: CASSSSAGVGNEQFF. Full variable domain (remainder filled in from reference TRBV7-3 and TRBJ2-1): GAGVSQTPSNKVTEKGKYVELRCDPISGHTALYWYRQSLGQGPEFLIYFQGTGAADDSGLPNDRFFAVRPEGSVSTLKIQRTERGDSAVYLCASSSSAGVGNEQFFGPGTRLTVL.